The T cell receptor beta chain described here comes from a study of human thymus T cells. Study-wide results and limits: Thymic and blood repertoires appeared to show biased V and J gene usage.

Notes on this clone: The antigen is not known.

Profiled with immunoSEQ multiplex PCR; TCRdb holds only in-frame clones, not every one. The table includes under 70,000 clones, 94% detected once. V was clipped by 0 bases and J by 4 bases, with 10 bases between them. Germline values: CDR1 LGHNA, CDR2 YSLEER. The CDR3 covers 14 residues. Immunologically healthy infants in Finland undergoing congenital heart defect surgery were the donors. A 0.5-1 mL peripheral blood aliquot was taken intraoperatively from four of eight donors. Genomic DNA was extracted from every available blood leukocyte. The genes are TRBV4-3 and TRBJ2-7; D might be TRBD1 (5 bases). The specimen was blood. The TCR comes from a boy in the first two years of life with a congenital heart defect but otherwise immunologically healthy. CDR3 protein: CASSQEVRAYEQYF. DNA for the CDR3: TGCGCCAGCAGCCAAGAGGTCAGGGCGTACGAGCAGTACTTC.